This T cell receptor (beta chain) originates from a study of blood T cell repertoires in COVID-19. Study-wide background: Samples taken during acute and convalescent COVID-19 were collected in the United States, Italy and Spain. Sample material is recorded as cDNA or gDNA derived from T cells, B-cell-depleted T cells, or PBMCs.

Original methodology: The assay estimated nucleated cells by amplifying reference gene primers. Method: immunoSEQ multiplex PCR; TCRdb's copy keeps in-frame clones and lacks some. V and J calls plus clone size are reproduced from that table; the DNA served to infer D and trimming. The sample contains 290,000 or so clones, around 91% of which appear only once. The study drew participants aged about 18 to 95 years from 20 to 30 US areas. V dropped 4 bases and J dropped 2; count of bases not matched to a gene: 8. Germline CDR1 is SGHKS and CDR2 is YYEKEE (reference sequence). This CDR3 is 16 amino acids long. The count of this clone is one.

The source material was PBMCs or T cells enriched from blood (not recorded which). The sequence was collected from a woman aged 18-29 years with acute COVID-19. The chain carries TRBV5-5 and TRBJ2-7; 11 bases are a match to TRBD2. The CDR3 bases are TGTGCCAGCAGCCCACCGGGACTAGCGGATACCTACGAGCAGTACTTC. Its protein product is CASSPPGLADTYEQYF.